This T cell receptor (beta chain) originates from a study of regulatory T cells in long-lasting Graves disease. Study-level results: Because few samples were included, accuracy may have been lower. Whereas 950 to 1,000 public clonotypes were shared by new patients, persistent patients shared more, at a few thousand. Patients whose Graves' disease persisted exhibited lower TCR diversity than those newly diagnosed.

Details on this clonotype: Its specificity is not known. At one end, the junction sequence differs from germline, possibly due to a read error.

This CDR3 is 14 amino acids long. The germline V gene encodes CDR1 LGHDT and CDR2 YNNKEL (reference sequence). In building TCR beta libraries, iRepertoire HTBI primers were used together with Arm-PCR of CDR3 regions. In TCRdb, the multiplex PCR reads were re-called with MiXCR into one record per CDR3 protein. In the table there are 390,000 or so distinct CDR3 sequences, approximately 25% of which are singletons. The time point denotes: persistent/refractory GD, antithyroid drugs over 5 years with positive TRAb. PBMC RNA served as the TCR library source. The patients were drawn from one endocrinology department in Xi'an, China.

This chain uses TRBV3-1 with TRBJ1-3, with no clear D. This sample comprised peripheral blood mononuclear cells (PBMCs), obtained when the disease was refractory, from a patient treated with antithyroid drugs. The TCR was taken from a woman in her forties with Graves disease. CDR3 protein: CASSQDSTGSTIYF. The CDR3 nucleotides are TGTGCCAGCAGCCAAGATTCCACTGGAAGCACCATATATTTT.